This section outlines one TCR beta chain sequence together with its context. The germline V gene encodes CDR1 SGHDT and CDR2 YYEEEE. The V and J ends lost 6 bases and 4 bases respectively, with 19 bases between them. The CDR3 totals 15 residues. The sample originates from a study of blood T cell repertoires in COVID-19. Only in-frame clones appear in the TCRdb table, and some are missing; sequencing was by immunoSEQ multiplex PCR. Of 190,000 or so clones in the sample, around 85% are singletons; the top ten hold around 19%. The genes are TRBV5-6 and TRBJ2-5, with a weak D call TRBD1 (6 bases). This clonotype was sampled from a man aged 40-49 years who had recovered from COVID-19. Sequencing was carried out using PBMCs or T cells enriched from blood (not recorded which). In DNA form, the CDR3 reads TGTGCCAGCAACTCTTTACAGGGTACGGGAGAGACCCAGTACTTC. Its translation is CASNSLQGTGETQYF.